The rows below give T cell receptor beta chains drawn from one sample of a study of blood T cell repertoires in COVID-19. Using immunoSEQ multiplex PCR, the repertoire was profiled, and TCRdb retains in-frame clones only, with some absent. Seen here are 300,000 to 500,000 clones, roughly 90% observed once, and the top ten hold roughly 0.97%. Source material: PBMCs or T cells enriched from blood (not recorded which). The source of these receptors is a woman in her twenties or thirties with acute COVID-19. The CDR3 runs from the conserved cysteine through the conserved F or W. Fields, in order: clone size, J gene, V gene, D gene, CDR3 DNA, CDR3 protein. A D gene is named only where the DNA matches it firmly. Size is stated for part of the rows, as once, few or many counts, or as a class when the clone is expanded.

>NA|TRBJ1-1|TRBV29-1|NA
TGCAGCGATCTAGCCTTGAACACTGAAGCTTTCTTT
CSDLALNTEAFF
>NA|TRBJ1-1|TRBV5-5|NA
TGTGCCAGCAGCTTGGAATGGGGGGTCGCTGAAGCTTTCTTT
CASSLEWGVAEAFF
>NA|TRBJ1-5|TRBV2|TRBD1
TGTGCCAGCACCACAGGACAGGGCAATCAGCCCCAGCATTTT
CASTTGQGNQPQHF
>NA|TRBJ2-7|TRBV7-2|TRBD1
TGTGCCAGCAGATATACCGGGACAGGGACGGGCGAGCAGTACTTC
CASRYTGTGTGEQYF
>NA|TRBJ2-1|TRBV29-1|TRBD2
TGCAGCGTTGACGGACTAGCGGGGGACTCCTACAATGAGCAGTTCTTC
CSVDGLAGDSYNEQFF
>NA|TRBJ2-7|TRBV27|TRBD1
TGTGCCAGCAGTTTCAGGACAGGGAACGAGCAGTACTTC
CASSFRTGNEQYF
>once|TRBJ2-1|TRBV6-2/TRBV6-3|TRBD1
TGTGCCAGCAGCCCTACAGGGGCCTCCTACAATGAGCAGTTCTTC
CASSPTGASYNEQFF
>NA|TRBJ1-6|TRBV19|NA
TGTGCCAGTAGTAGGTCCCGCGGTAGGTCCCTCCACTTT
CASSRSRGRSLHF
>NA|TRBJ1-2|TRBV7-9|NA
TGTGCCAGCAGCTCTTTGGGGACAATCTATGGCTACACCTTC
CASSSLGTIYGYTF
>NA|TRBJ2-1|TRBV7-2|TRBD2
TGTGCCAGCAACACGAAGGGACTACACTACAATGAGCAGTTCTTC
CASNTKGLHYNEQFF
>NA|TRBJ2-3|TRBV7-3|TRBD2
TGTGCCAGCAGCTTAGCGCGGGGGGGCCCCGATACGCAGTATTTT
CASSLARGGPDTQYF
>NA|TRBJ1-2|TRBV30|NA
TGTGCCTGGAGCCCGTCCGGGGACTATGGCTACACCTTC
CAWSPSGDYGYTF
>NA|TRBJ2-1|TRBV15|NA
TGTGCCACCAGCAGAGGAGCCGACAGTATATCCTACAATGAGCAGTTCTTC
CATSRGADSISYNEQFF
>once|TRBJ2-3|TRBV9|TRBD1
TGTGCCAGCAGCGTATTACAGGGGGCAGATACGCAGTATTTT
CASSVLQGADTQYF
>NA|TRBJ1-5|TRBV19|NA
TGTGCCAGTAGTATTGGGGGCCCGGGCAATCAGCCCCAGCATTTT
CASSIGGPGNQPQHF
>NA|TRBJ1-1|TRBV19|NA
TGTGCCAGTAAAAAAGGGGGCACTGAAGCTTTCTTT
CASKKGGTEAFF
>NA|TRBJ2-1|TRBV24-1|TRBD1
TGTGCCACCAGTCAGGGGGCAAGGTACAATGAGCAGTTCTTC
CATSQGARYNEQFF
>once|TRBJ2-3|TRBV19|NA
TGTGCCAGTAGTATTGTATTTAGCACAGATACGCAGTATTTT
CASSIVFSTDTQYF
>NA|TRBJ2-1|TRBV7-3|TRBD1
TGTGCCAGCAGCTTATTCGGGACAGGCTCCTACAATGAGCAGTTCTTC
CASSLFGTGSYNEQFF
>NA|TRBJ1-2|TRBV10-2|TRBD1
TGCGCCAGCAACCCTACAGGGGACGGTGGCTACACCTTC
CASNPTGDGGYTF
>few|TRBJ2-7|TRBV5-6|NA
TGTGCCAGCAGCTCCGCCCAAGGGGGGGGCCGTAGGGAGCAGTACTTC
CASSSAQGGGRREQYF
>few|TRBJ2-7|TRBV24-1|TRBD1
TGTGCCACCAGTGATCCATCGACAGGGGAAGGTGAGCAGTACTTC
CATSDPSTGEGEQYF
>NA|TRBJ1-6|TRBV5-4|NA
TGTGCCAGCAGCTTCGGTAATTCACCCCTCCACTTT
CASSFGNSPLHF
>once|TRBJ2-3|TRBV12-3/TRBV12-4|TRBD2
TGTGCCAGCAGTACCCGGGAGGCGCAGTATTTT
CASSTREAQYF
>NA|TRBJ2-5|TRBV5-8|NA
TGTGCCACCTCAGCAAGGGGGAAGACCCAGTACTTC
CATSARGKTQYF
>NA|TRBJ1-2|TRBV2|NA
TGTGCCAGCGCATCCCAAGGGGCGGAATATGGCTACACCTTC
CASASQGAEYGYTF
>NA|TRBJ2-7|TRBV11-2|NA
TGTGCCAGCAGCTTAATATACGAGCAGTACTTC
CASSLIYEQYF
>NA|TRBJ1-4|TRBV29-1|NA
TGCAGCGTTAAGACAGATGATGAAAAACTGTTTTTT
CSVKTDDEKLFF
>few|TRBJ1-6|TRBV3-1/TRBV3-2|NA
TGTGCCAGCAGCCAAGGCCCCCAGTATAATTCACCCCTCCACTTT
CASSQGPQYNSPLHF
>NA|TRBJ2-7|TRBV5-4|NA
TGTGCCAGCAGCTTATCAGGGCTTGGGGAGCAGTACTTC
CASSLSGLGEQYF
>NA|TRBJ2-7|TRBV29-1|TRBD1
TGCAGCGTGAAACAGAGGGGGCCCTACGAGCAGTACTTC
CSVKQRGPYEQYF
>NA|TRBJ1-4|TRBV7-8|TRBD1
TGTGCCAGCAGCTCCCGAACAGGGGCGGCTAATGAAAAACTGTTTTTT
CASSSRTGAANEKLFF
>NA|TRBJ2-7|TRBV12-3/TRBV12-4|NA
TGTGCCAGCAGTTCCCATTACGAGCAGTACTTC
CASSSHYEQYF
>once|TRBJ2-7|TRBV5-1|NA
TGCGCCAGCAGCCCCGGGTCCCAACGGGACGAGCAGTACTTC
CASSPGSQRDEQYF
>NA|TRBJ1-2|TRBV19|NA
TGTGCCACCGGTACATTCGGGGGGGCGCGGGATTATGGCTACACCTTC
CATGTFGGARDYGYTF
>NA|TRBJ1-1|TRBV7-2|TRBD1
TGTGCCAGCAGCTTATCGACAGGGTGGCCCACTGAAGCTTTCTTT
CASSLSTGWPTEAFF
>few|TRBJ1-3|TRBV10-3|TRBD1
TGTGCCGCCTGGGACAGTGGAAACACCATATATTTT
CAAWDSGNTIYF
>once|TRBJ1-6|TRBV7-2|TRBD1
TGTGCCAGCACCACCAGGGGGAGCTCCTATAATTCACCCCTCCACTTT
CASTTRGSSYNSPLHF
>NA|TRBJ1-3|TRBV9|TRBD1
TGTGCCAGCAGCGCGGGGACAGTTGACTCTGGAAACACCATATATTTT
CASSAGTVDSGNTIYF
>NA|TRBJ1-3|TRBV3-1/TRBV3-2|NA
TGTGCCAGCAGCCAAGCAGGAAACACCATATATTTT
CASSQAGNTIYF
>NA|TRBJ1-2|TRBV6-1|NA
TGTGCCAGCAGTGAATCTGGGCGGGTGTATGGCTACACCTTC
CASSESGRVYGYTF
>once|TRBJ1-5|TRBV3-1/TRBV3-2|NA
TGTGCCAGCAGCCAAACGGGAAACCAGCCCCAGCATTTT
CASSQTGNQPQHF
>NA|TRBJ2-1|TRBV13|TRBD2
TGTGCCAGCAGCTCGGGACTAGAGAAGTACAATGAGCAGTTCTTC
CASSSGLEKYNEQFF
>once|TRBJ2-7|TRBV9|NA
TGTGCCAGCAGCCCGACAGGTTCCTCAATCTACGAGCAGTACTTC
CASSPTGSSIYEQYF
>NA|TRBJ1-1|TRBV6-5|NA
TGTGCCAGCAGTCTGGGGGGGAGCGCGAGGACTGAAGCTTTCTTT
CASSLGGSARTEAFF
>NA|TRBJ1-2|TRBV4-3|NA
TGCGCCAGCAGCCAAGACAGGCGTTCCTATGGCTACACCTTC
CASSQDRRSYGYTF
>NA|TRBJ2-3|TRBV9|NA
TGTGCCAGCTCACTAGTGGGGGGGCAGACAGATACGCAGTATTTT
CASSLVGGQTDTQYF
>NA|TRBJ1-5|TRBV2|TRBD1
TGTGCCAGCAGCACAAGGGGGGCAGGGGGGCAGCCCCAGCATTTT
CASSTRGAGGQPQHF
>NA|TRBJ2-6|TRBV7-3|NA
TGTGCCAGCAGCCTCGGGGGTGGGGCTGGGGCCAACGTCCTGACTTTC
CASSLGGGAGANVLTF
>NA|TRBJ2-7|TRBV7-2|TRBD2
TGTGCCAGCAGCTCTAGCGGGGGGGTCGACGAGCAGTACTTC
CASSSSGGVDEQYF
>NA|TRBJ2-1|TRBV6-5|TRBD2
TGTGCCAGCGGCTTAGGACTAGCACTTTACAATGAGCAGTTCTTC
CASGLGLALYNEQFF
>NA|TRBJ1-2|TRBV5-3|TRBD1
TGTGCCAGATTAGAACAGGGGGCAATCTATGGCTACACCTTC
CARLEQGAIYGYTF
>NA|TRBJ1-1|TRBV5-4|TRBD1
TGTGCCAGCAGCTTCGATCAGGGGGGGAACACTGAAGCTTTCTTT
CASSFDQGGNTEAFF
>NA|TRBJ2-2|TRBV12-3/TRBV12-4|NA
TGTGCCAGCAGTTTAGATGGCTTGGAGCTGTTTTTT
CASSLDGLELFF